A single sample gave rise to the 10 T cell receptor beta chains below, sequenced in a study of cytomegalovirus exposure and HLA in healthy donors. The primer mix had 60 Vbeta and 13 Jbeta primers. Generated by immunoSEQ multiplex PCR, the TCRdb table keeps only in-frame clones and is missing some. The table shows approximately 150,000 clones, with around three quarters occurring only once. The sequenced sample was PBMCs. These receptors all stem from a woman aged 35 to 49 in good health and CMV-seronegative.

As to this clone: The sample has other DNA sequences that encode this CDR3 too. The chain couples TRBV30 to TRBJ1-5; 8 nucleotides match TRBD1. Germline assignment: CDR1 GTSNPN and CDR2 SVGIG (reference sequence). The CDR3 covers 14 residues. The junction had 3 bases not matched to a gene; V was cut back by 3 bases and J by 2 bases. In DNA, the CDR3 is TGTGCCTGGAGCCCGGGACAGGGCAATCAGCCCCAGCATTTT. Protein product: CAWSPGQGNQPQHF.

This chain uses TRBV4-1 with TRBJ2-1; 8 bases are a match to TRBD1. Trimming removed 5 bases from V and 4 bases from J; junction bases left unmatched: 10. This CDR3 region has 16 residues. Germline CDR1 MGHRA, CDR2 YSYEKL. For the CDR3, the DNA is TGCGCCAGCAGCATGACAGGGGTTCGGGAATACAATGAGCAGTTCTTC. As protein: CASSMTGVREYNEQFF.

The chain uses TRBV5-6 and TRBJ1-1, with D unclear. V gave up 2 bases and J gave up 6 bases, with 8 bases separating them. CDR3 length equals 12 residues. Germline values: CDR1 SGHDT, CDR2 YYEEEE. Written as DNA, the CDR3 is TGTGCCAGCAGCTTAGTTCGCGCTGAAGCTTTCTTT. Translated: CASSLVRAEAFF. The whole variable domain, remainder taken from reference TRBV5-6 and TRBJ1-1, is DAGVTQSPTHLIKTRGQQVTLRCSPKSGHDTVSWYQQALGQGPQFIFQYYEEEERQRGNFPDRFSGHQFPNYSSELNVNALLLGDSALYLCASSLVRAEAFFGQGTRLTVV.

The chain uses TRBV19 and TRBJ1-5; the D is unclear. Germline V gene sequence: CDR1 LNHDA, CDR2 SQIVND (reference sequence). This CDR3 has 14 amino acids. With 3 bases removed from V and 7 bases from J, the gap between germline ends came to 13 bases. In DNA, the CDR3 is TGTGCCAGTAGTATCCGAAGCTCCCTCCAGCCCCAGCATTTT. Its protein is CASSIRSSLQPQHF.

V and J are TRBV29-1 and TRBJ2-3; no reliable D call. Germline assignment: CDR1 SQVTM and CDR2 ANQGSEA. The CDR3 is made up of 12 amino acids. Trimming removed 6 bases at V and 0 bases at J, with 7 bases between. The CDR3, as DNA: TGCAGCGTAACCACTAGCACAGATACGCAGTATTTT. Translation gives CSVTTSTDTQYF.

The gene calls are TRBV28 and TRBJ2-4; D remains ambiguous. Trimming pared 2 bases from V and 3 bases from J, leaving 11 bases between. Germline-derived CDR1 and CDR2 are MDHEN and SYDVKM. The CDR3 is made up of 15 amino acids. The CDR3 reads CASSLTSQYKNIQYF. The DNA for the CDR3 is TGTGCCAGCAGTTTAACGTCGCAGTACAAAAACATTCAGTACTTC.

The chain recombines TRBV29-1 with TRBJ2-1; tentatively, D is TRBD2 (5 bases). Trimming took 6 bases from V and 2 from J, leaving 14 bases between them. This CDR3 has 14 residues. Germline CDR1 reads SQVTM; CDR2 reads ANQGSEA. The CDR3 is CSVENYGAYNEQFF. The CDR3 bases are TGCAGCGTGGAGAACTACGGGGCCTACAATGAGCAGTTCTTC.

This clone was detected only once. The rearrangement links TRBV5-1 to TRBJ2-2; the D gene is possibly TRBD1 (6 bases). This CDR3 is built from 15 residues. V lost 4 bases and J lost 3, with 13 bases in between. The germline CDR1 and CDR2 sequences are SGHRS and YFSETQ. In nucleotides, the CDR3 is TGCGCCAGCAGCCTCGGGACACTCCACACCGGGGAGCTGTTTTTT. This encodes CASSLGTLHTGELFF.

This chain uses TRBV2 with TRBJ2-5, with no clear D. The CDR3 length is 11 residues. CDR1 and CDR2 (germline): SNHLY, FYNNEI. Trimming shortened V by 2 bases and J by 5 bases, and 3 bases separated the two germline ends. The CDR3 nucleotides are TGTGCCAGCAGTGAAAGCGAGACCCAGTACTTC. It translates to CASSESETQYF.

Here the CDR3 reads CASSLGRRNTEAFF. The CDR3 nucleotides read TGTGCCAGCAGCTTGGGACGGAGGAACACTGAAGCTTTCTTT. This chain joins TRBV5-6 and TRBJ1-1, with D unclear. V was trimmed by 0 bases and J by 1 base, leaving 7 bases between them. The length of the CDR3 is 14 residues. Germline loops: CDR1 SGHDT, CDR2 YYEEEE.